Presented here are 10 T cell receptor beta chains from one specimen sequenced in a study of blood T cell repertoires in COVID-19. Produced via immunoSEQ multiplex PCR; TCRdb's table is partial and in-frame only. The data show approximately 110,000 clones, less than 90% seen once. Sequences were obtained from peripheral blood. The receptors derive from a man in his forties or fifties with acute or convalescent COVID-19.

The J gene is TRBJ2-1, the V gene TRBV3-1 (or the pseudogene TRBV3-2); 9 positions match TRBD2. Germline-derived CDR1 and CDR2 are LGHDT and YNNKEL (reference sequence). This CDR3 has 18 amino acids. V dropped 1 base and J dropped 3; count of bases not matched to a gene: 10. CDR3: CASSQVVREGPGYNEQFF. In nucleotides, the CDR3 is TGTGCCAGCAGCCAAGTGGTGCGGGAGGGCCCAGGCTACAATGAGCAGTTCTTC.

This chain's CDR3 is CASSHRGYNSPLHF. CDR3 coding DNA: TGTGCCAGCAGTCACAGGGGTTATAATTCACCCCTCCACTTT. The rearrangement links TRBV14 to TRBJ1-6; 7 nucleotides line up with TRBD1. The germline V gene encodes CDR1 SGHDN and CDR2 FVKESK. The CDR3 sequence is 14 residues long. V lost 6 bases to trimming and J lost 4 bases; unmatched junction nucleotides: 3.

The V call is TRBV5-1, the J call TRBJ2-7; perhaps TRBD1 as D (7 bases). The CDR3 sequence is 16 residues long. In germline, CDR1 is SGHRS, CDR2 YFSETQ. V dropped 3 bases and J dropped 3 bases, with 19 bases sitting between them. The CDR3 here is CASSSTFAGQLYEQYF. CDR3 DNA: TGCGCCAGCAGCTCCACCTTTGCGGGACAGCTCTACGAGCAGTACTTC.

This chain links TRBV14 with TRBJ1-1; D remains unclear. The V end was cut by 0 bases, the J end by 1 base, with 9 bases between. In germline, CDR1 is SGHDN, CDR2 FVKESK. The CDR3 totals 15 residues. In DNA, the CDR3 is TGTGCCAGCAGCCAAGAAAGTCACACGAACACTGAAGCTTTCTTT. It yields the protein CASSQESHTNTEAFF.

The V and J genes are TRBV19 and TRBJ2-5; possibly TRBD2 for D (6 bases). The CDR3 contains 12 residues. Per the germline V gene, CDR1 is LNHDA and CDR2 is SQIVND (reference sequence). V was pared by 5 bases and J by 4 bases, with 8 bases between. The CDR3 is CASSPGRETQYF. The CDR3 DNA reads as TGTGCCAGTAGTCCCGGGAGAGAGACCCAGTACTTC.

The rearrangement uses TRBV6-5 and TRBJ1-4; D uncertain. Trimming removed 6 bases from V and 7 bases from J, with 15 bases in between. Germline V gives CDR1 MNHEY, CDR2 SVGAGI. This CDR3 has 14 residues. CDR3 sequence: CASRTGPRGEKLFF. The DNA of the CDR3 is TGTGCCAGCAGGACCGGGCCCCGGGGTGAAAAACTGTTTTTT.

This clone came up a few times. CDR3 loop: CASDRVGNEKLFF. As DNA, the CDR3 is TGTGCCAGCGACAGGGTGGGGAATGAAAAACTGTTTTTT. The chain employs TRBV6-5 and TRBJ1-4; 7 bases are a match to TRBD1. The CDR3 has 13 amino acids. The germline CDR1 and CDR2 sequences are MNHEY and SVGAGI. After removal of 8 bases from V and 5 bases from J, the junction contained 5 bases not matched to a gene.

V gene TRBV30 combines with J gene TRBJ2-1; 9 bases are a match to TRBD2. The CDR3 is 12 amino acids. V lost 8 bases to trimming and J lost 6 bases; unmatched junction nucleotides: 5. Germline assignment: CDR1 GTSNPN and CDR2 SVGIG (reference sequence). CDR3 DNA sequence: TGTGCCGGTAGCGGGGGTCCCAATGAGCAGTTCTTC. Protein product: CAGSGGPNEQFF.

This clone appeared once. This chain's CDR3 is CASSIKLAGYGTQYF. The CDR3 nucleotides are TGTGCCAGTAGTATTAAACTTGCAGGGTACGGGACCCAGTACTTC. V usage is TRBV19 and J usage is TRBJ2-5, with D possibly being TRBD1 (5 bases). CDR1 LNHDA and CDR2 SQIVND come from the germline V gene (reference sequence). This CDR3 region has 15 residues. The ends were cut back, 3 bases at V and 7 bases at J, with 18 bases in the middle.

The chain recombines TRBV2 with TRBJ2-7; no definite D call. CDR1 and CDR2 from the germline V gene are SNHLY and FYNNEI. V was shortened by 8 bases and J by 4 bases, with 6 bases between the two germline ends. There are 10 residues in the CDR3. The CDR3 sequence is CASVRYEQYF. The DNA for the CDR3 is TGTGCCAGCGTTCGGTACGAGCAGTACTTC.